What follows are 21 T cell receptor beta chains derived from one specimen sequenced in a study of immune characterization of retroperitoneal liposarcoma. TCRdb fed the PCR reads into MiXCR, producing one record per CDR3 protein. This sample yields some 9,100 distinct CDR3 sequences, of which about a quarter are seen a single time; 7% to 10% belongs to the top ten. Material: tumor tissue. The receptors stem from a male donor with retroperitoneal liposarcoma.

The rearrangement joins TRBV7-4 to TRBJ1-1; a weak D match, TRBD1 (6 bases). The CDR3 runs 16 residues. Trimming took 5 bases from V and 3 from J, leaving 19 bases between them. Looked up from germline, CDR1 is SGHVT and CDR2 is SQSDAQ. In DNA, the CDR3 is TGTGCCAGCAGCCTCGAGGGGGGGGTATGGGACACTGAAGCTTTCTTT. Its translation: CASSLEGGVWDTEAFF.

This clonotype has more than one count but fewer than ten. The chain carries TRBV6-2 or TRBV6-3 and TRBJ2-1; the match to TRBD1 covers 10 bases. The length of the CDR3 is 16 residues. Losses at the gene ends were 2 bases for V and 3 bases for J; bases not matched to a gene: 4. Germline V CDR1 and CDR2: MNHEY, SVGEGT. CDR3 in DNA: TGTGCCAGCAGTTACAGGCGGACAGGGGGCTACAATGAGCAGTTCTTC. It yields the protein CASSYRRTGGYNEQFF.

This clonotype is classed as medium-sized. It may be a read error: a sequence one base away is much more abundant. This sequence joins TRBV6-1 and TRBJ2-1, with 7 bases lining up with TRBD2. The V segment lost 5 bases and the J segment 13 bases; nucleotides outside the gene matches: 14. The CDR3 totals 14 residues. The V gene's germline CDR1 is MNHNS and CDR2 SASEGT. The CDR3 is CASSSGIAKNIQFF. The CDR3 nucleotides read TGTGCCAGCAGTAGCGGGATAGCCAAAAACATTCAGTTCTTC.

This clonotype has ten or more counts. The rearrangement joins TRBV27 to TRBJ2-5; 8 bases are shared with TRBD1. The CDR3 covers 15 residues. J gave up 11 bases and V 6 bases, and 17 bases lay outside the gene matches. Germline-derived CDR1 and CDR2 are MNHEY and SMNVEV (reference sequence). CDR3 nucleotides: TGTGCCAGCAGCCTCGGGACAGGCATATCGAATGAGCAGTACTTC. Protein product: CASSLGTGISNEQYF.

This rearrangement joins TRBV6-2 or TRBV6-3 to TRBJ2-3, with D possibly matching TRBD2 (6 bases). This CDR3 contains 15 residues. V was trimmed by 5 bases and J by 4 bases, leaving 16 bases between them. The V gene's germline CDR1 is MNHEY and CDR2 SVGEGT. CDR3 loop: CASSEGIGGADTQYF. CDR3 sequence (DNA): TGTGCCAGCAGTGAGGGCATCGGAGGGGCAGATACGCAGTATTTT.

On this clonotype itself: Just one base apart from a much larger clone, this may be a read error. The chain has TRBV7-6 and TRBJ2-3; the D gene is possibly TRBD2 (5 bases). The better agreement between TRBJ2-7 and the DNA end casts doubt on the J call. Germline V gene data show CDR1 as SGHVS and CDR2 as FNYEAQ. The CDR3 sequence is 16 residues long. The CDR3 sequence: CASSLVNSVGYYEQYF. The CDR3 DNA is TGTGCCAGCAGCTTAGTTAATAGCGTGGGATACTACGAGCAGTACTTC.

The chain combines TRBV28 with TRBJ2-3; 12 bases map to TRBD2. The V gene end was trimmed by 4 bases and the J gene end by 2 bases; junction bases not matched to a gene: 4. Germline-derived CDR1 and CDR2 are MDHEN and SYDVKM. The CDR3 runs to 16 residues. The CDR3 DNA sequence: TGTGCCAGCAGTTCCACTAGCGGGGGGTACACAGATACGCAGTATTTT. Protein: CASSSTSGGYTDTQYF.

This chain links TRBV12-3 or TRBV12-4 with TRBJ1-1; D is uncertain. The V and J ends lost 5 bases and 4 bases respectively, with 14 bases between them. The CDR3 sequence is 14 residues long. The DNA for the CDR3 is TGTGCCAGCAGTGGGTCCGGGTTGGGCACTGAAGCTTTCTTT. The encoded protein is CASSGSGLGTEAFF.

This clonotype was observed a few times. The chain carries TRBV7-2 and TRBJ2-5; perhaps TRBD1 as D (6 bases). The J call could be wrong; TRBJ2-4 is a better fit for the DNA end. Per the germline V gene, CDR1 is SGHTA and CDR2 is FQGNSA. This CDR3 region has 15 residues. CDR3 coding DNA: TGTGCCAGCAGCTTGGTTACAGGGACCAAAAACATTCAGTACTTC. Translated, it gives CASSLVTGTKNIQYF.

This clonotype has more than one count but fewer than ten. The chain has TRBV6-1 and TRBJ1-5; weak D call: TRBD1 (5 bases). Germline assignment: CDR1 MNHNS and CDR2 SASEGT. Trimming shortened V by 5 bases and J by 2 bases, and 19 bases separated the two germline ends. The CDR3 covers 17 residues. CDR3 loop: CASSRTEDSRGNQPQHF. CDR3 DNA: TGTGCCAGCAGTAGAACAGAAGACAGCCGCGGCAATCAGCCCCAGCATTTT.

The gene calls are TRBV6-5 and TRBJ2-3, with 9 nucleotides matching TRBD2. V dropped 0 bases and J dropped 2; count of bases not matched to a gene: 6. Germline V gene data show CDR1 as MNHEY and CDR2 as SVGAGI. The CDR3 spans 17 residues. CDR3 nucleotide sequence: TGTGCCAGCAGTTACTCCGGGACTAGCCCTATCACAGATACGCAGTATTTT. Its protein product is CASSYSGTSPITDTQYF.

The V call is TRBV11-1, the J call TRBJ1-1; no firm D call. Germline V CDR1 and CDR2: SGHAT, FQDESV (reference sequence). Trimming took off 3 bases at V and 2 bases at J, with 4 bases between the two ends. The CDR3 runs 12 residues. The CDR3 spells CASSFDNTEAFF. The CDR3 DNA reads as TGTGCCAGCAGCTTTGACAACACTGAAGCTTTCTTT.

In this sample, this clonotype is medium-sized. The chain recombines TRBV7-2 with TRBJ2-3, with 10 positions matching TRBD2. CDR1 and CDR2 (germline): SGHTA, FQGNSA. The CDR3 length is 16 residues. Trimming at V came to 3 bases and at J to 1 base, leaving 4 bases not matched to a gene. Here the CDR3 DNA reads TGTGCCAGCAGCTTCTGGGGGACTAGCGGCACAGATACGCAGTATTTT. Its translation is CASSFWGTSGTDTQYF.

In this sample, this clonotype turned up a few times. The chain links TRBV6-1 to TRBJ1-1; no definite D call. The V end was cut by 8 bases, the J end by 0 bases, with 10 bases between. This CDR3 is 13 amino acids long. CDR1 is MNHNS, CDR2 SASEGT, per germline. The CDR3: CASRLDMNTEAFF. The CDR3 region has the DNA TGTGCCAGCCGGCTAGACATGAACACTGAAGCTTTCTTT.

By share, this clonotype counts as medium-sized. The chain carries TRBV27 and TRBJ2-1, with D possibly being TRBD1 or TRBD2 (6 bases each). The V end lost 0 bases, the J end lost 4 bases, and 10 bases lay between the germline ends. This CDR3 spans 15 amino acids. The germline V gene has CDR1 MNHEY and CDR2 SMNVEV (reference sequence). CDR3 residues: CASSLSRDTYNEQFF. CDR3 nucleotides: TGTGCCAGCAGTTTATCGCGGGACACTTACAATGAGCAGTTCTTC.

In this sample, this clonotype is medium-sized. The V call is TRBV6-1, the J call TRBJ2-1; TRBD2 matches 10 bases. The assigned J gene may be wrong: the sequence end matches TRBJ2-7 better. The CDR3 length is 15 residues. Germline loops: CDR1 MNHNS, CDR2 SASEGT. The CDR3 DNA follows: TGTGCCAGCACAAGCTCGCTAGCGGGAGACAATGAGCAGTACTTC. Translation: CASTSSLAGDNEQYF.

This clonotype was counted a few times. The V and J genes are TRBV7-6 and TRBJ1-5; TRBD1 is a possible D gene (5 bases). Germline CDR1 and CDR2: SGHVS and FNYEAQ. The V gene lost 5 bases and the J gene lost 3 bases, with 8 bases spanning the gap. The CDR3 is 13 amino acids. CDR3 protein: CASSMTDNQPQHF. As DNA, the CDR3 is TGTGCCAGCAGCATGACAGACAATCAGCCCCAGCATTTT.

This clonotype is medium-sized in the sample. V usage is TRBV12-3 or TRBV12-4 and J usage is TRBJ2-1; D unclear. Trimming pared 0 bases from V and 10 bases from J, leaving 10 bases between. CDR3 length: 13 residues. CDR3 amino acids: CASSLANPGEQFF. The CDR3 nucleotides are TGTGCCAGCAGTTTAGCCAATCCAGGCGAGCAGTTCTTC.

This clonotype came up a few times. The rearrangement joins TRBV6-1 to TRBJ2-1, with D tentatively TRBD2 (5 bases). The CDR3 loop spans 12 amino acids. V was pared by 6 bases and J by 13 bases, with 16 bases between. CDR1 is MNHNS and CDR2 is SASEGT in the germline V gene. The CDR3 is CASSPVGETQFF. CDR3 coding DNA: TGTGCCAGCAGCCCCGTTGGGGAGACCCAGTTCTTC.

The CDR3 DNA reads as TGTGCCAGCAGTCGGGCAGTTGGGACCGCGAGCTCTGGGGCCAACGTCCTGACTTTC. Translation gives CASSRAVGTASSGANVLTF. The chain employs TRBV6-1 and TRBJ2-6, with D perhaps assigned TRBD1 or TRBD2 (5 bases each). The CDR3 runs 19 residues. V was shortened by 5 bases and J by 0 bases, with 20 bases between the two germline ends. Germline CDR1 MNHNS, CDR2 SASEGT.

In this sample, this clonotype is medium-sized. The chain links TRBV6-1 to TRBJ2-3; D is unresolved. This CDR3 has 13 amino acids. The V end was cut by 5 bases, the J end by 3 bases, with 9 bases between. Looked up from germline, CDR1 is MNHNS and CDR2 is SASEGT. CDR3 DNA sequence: TGTGCCAGCAGTCAGGACCAGACAGATACGCAGTATTTT. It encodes CASSQDQTDTQYF.